This TCR beta chain was profiled in a study of T cell repertoires in cytomegalovirus infection. General observations from the study: The ex vivo response showed dominance by HLA-C-restricted CMV-specific TCR beta clonotypes.

This clonotype was recorded at least ten times. Its antigen is currently unknown. TCRdb redid the calling of the reads with MiXCR, one entry per CDR3 protein. The table has under 800,000 distinct CDR3 sequences, 20% to 25% seen once. CDR3 length: 15 residues. Germline lookup yields CDR1 SGHVS and CDR2 FQNEAQ. After removal of 5 bases from V and 7 bases from J, the junction contained 10 bases not matched to a gene. The sequencing input was CD8+ T cells from PBMCs. This clonotype was obtained from a human donor in good health (CMV status not recorded). Some clones in this sample may be carry-over from other donors' samples. The chain has TRBV7-8 and TRBJ1-2; TRBD1 matches at 10 bases. The CDR3 DNA is TGTGCCAGCAGCCTATCGACAGGGGGCGCCCCTGGCTACACCTTC. Translating gives CASSLSTGGAPGYTF.